The sequence of this TCR beta chain was determined in a study of T cell repertoires in ileal Crohn's disease. Remarks on this clone: Its specificity is unknown.

Each sample's TCRB immunosequencing used five hundred nanograms of biopsy DNA. Libraries were prepared by immunoSEQ multiplex PCR; TCRdb keeps only in-frame clonotypes and omits some of them. Among roughly 5,100 clones, 70% to 85% were seen once, and the ten largest hold around 9.7%. Study-level results: Endoscopic recurrence occurred in every patient whose clonality exceeded 26.8%. High-frequency clones were more common in sorted CD8 than CD4 cells.

Germline V gives CDR1 SGHTA, CDR2 FQGNSA. V was trimmed by 2 bases and J by 2 bases, leaving 4 bases between them. The CDR3 covers 13 residues. Included were adult ileal or ileocolonic Crohn's patients indicated for ileocolonic resection. The chain uses TRBV7-2 and TRBJ2-1, with no clear D. Material for sequencing was ileal tissue. This receptor was obtained from an adult with Crohn's disease. The CDR3, as DNA: TGTGCCAGCAGCTTATCCACCTACAATGAGCAGTTCTTC. Its translation: CASSLSTYNEQFF.